Here is one T cell receptor (beta chain) with its context. There is no known antigen for this receptor. No base qualities exist here, and no much larger clone lies one base off it. The data derive from a study of T cells in Graves' hyperthyroidism and ophthalmopathy (dated by TCRdb to between 2019 and 2020). Describing the broader study: Peripheral blood was collected at initial diagnosis, before any treatment. TCR Vbeta CDR3 sequencing of fewer than 150 peripheral blood samples (fewer than 45 ophthalmopathy, 75 hyperthyroidism and around 17 progressor patients) is reported in the paper. The 85 to 100 discovery patients were randomly split 7:3 into training and test sets. The study also compared thyroid tissue and blood T-cell repertoires from five or six Graves' hyperthyroidism patients. Following sampling, methimazole starting at 30 mg daily was given to hyperthyroidism patients, and high-dose intravenous methylprednisolone was given to ophthalmopathy patients. To identify TCR V-J signatures that set the groups apart, the researchers used a discovery cohort of about a hundred patients, made up of under 45 with Graves' ophthalmopathy and 57 with stable Graves' hyperthyroidism. Prospective prediction of ophthalmopathy was tested in an independent validation cohort consisting of 18 hyperthyroidism patients and more than 15 patients who later progressed to ophthalmopathy. The research as a whole found: Sample size was not statistically predetermined, and investigators were not blinded to group allocation. Blood samples also contained most of the expanded thyroid clonotypes (frequency above 0.001), which suggests that blood repertoires may reflect thyroid immune responses. During validation, the model predicted progression to ophthalmopathy a median of approximately 6.5 months ahead of onset, with more than 55% sensitivity and 72.22% specificity. A 13 V-J signature model separated ophthalmopathy from stable hyperthyroidism, with roughly 88% sensitivity and roughly 82% specificity in cross-validation and 80%/75% in testing.

The germline V gene specifies MGHRA as CDR1 and YSYEKL as CDR2. CDR3 length: 13 amino acids, cysteine to phenylalanine. The kept DNA is CDR3 alone, 39 bases in frame from the first base. The V end loses 0 bases and the J end loses 8 bases, and a stretch of 10 bases separates them. Graves' hyperthyroidism was defined as stable when no progression to ophthalmopathy occurred over 18 months of follow-up. Hyperthyroidism patients were aged 18 to 65 years and newly diagnosed, with disease duration of less than 2 months. The study excluded patients with uncontrolled infections, other autoimmune diseases, pregnancy or lactation. Diagnoses relied on clinical symptoms, serum thyroxine and TRAb, thyroid ultrasound and orbital computed tomography. PBMCs were isolated from 7.5 to 10 ml of fresh peripheral blood by Ficoll-Paque density gradient centrifugation. Total RNA was extracted with Trizol reagent, and quality was checked on an Agilent 2100 Bioanalyzer.

Amplification of TCR beta CDR3 regions was carried out from RNA transcripts. A first-round RT-PCR of the TCR CDR3 used the HTBI primer set with the Qiagen OneStep RT-PCR kit. Libraries were constructed in a second round of multiplex PCR, after which size selection and purification were carried out. The libraries were sequenced on an Illumina HiSeq2000 using paired-end 100 bp reads. As for the original processing: SOAPnuke was used to process the raw data, throwing out any read that contained adapters or uncalled bases, had a mean Phred below 15, or lacked an exact constant-primer or identifier match. COPE v1.2.5 was used to merge the high-quality paired reads, and each unique nucleotide sequence was defined as a clonotype. MiTCR v1.1 was used to align clonotypes to the IMGT TRBV, TRBD and TRBJ reference segments. Only V-J combinations with frequency above 0.0001, covering 98% to 99.2% of repertoires, were analysed. The TCS score was defined as F50 (clonal expansion) divided by E x V (chaos), with BLOSUM62-based TCRdist calculated between CDR3 peptides within each V-J. Welch's t-statistics and random forest reduced approximately 520 V-J features to roughly 13, which were used in a naive Bayes classifier (R e1071). TCRdb reprocessed the public reads (quality trimming at Q25 with fastp, clone calling with MiXCR) and kept in-frame beta chains. Rows with a matching CDR3 protein are joined into one entry that keeps the most common DNA and genes. TCRdb, not the authors, supplied the V and J calls. The table for this sample lists around 200,000 distinct CDR3 sequences; roughly 18% of them were counted only once. Approximately 40% of the sample lies in the top ten.

Sequenced: blood. The clonotype comes from a man aged 40-55 years with Graves' hyperthyroidism. Here the chain combines TRBV4-1 and TRBJ1-2, with an unclear D gene assignment. The CDR3 protein: CASSQDPRLGYTF. The sequenced DNA: TGCGCCAGCAGCCAAGATCCTCGTCTCGGCTACACCTTC.